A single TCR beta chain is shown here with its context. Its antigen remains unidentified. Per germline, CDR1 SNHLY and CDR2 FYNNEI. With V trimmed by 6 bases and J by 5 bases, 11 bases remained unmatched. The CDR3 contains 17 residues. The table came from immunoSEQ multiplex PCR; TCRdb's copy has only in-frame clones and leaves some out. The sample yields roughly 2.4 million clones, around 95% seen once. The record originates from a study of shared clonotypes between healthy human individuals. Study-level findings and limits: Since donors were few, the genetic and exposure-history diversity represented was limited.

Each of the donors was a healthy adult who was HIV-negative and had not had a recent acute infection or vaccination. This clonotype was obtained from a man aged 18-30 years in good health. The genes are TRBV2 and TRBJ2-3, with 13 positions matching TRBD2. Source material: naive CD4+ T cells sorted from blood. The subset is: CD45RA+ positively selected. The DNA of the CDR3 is TGTGCCAGCAGAGACTGGACTAGCGGGGGACATAGAGATACGCAGTATTTT. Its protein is CASRDWTSGGHRDTQYF.